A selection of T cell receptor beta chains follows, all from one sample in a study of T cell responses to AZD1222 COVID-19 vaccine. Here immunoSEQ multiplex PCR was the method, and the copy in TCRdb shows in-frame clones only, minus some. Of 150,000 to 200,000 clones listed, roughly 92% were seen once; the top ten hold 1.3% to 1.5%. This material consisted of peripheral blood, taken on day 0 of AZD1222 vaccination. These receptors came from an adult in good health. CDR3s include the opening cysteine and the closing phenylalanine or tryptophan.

CDR3aa: CASSLNYGYTF
v_gene: TRBV19
j_gene: TRBJ1-2

CDR3aa: CASRSDGAGNTIYF
v_gene: TRBV2
j_gene: TRBJ1-3

CDR3aa: CSAQFGPDTQYF
v_gene: TRBV29-1
j_gene: TRBJ2-3

CDR3aa: CASSESNTLSTDTQYF
v_gene: TRBV10-1
j_gene: TRBJ2-3

CDR3aa: CASSQGGGLRNTEAFF
v_gene: TRBV14
j_gene: TRBJ1-1

CDR3aa: CASSHGGLGLSYNEQFF
v_gene: TRBV3-1/TRBV3-2
j_gene: TRBJ2-1

CDR3aa: CASSQDMGANTEAFF
v_gene: TRBV3-1/TRBV3-2
j_gene: TRBJ1-1

CDR3aa: CASSQDPNQGYGNTIYF
v_gene: TRBV4-2
j_gene: TRBJ1-3

CDR3aa: CASSTVMRRSSGNTIYF
v_gene: TRBV11-2
j_gene: TRBJ1-3

CDR3aa: CSASRGATNEKLFF
v_gene: TRBV20-1
j_gene: TRBJ1-4

CDR3aa: CASSEADTNYGYTF
v_gene: TRBV6-1
j_gene: TRBJ1-2

CDR3aa: CASSDSTIPPYNEQFF
v_gene: TRBV6-4
j_gene: TRBJ2-1

CDR3aa: CASSDRTGGPKAFF
v_gene: TRBV10-1
j_gene: TRBJ1-1

CDR3aa: CASSLGALPNQPQHF
v_gene: TRBV7-8
j_gene: TRBJ1-5

CDR3aa: CASSLLRGVNTGELFF
v_gene: TRBV11-2
j_gene: TRBJ2-2

CDR3aa: CASSSSPEAGTTKQYF
v_gene: TRBV6-2/TRBV6-3
j_gene: TRBJ2-7

CDR3aa: CASRPDRKNEKLFF
v_gene: TRBV27
j_gene: TRBJ1-4

CDR3aa: CASSLAVQGNTEAFF
v_gene: TRBV7-6
j_gene: TRBJ1-1

CDR3aa: CAWSVLGIEQYF
v_gene: TRBV30
j_gene: TRBJ2-7

CDR3aa: CASSDRGLAGGREDTQYF
v_gene: TRBV6-4
j_gene: TRBJ2-3

CDR3aa: CASSLDFQETQYF
v_gene: TRBV11-1
j_gene: TRBJ2-5

CDR3aa: CASRPSRTTNYGYTF
v_gene: TRBV5-4
j_gene: TRBJ1-2

CDR3aa: CASSSTPIPGTGLQGDTEAFF
v_gene: TRBV5-1
j_gene: TRBJ1-1

CDR3aa: CASSRGDTSNTEAFF
v_gene: TRBV28
j_gene: TRBJ1-1

CDR3aa: CASSQEKPFGTPLEAFF
v_gene: TRBV3-1/TRBV3-2
j_gene: TRBJ1-1

CDR3aa: CASSSVVGGEAFF
v_gene: TRBV7-9
j_gene: TRBJ1-1

CDR3aa: CASSLLGGEQYF
v_gene: TRBV27
j_gene: TRBJ2-7